Reported below is one T cell receptor (beta chain). Method: immunoSEQ multiplex PCR; TCRdb's copy keeps in-frame clones and lacks some. This sample yields 89,000 or so clones, of which around 87% are seen a single time; over 15% belongs to the top ten. This record belongs to a study of control samples from healthy donors and cancer patients. This TCR was sampled from a man aged 50 or older in good health. Sequenced sample: blood.

CDR3 coding DNA: TGTGCCAGCAGTTTATCTGGGACAGGGGGCAGTGGCTACACCTTC. Residues: CASSLSGTGGSGYTF. The chain uses TRBV27 and TRBJ1-2; 12 bases match TRBD1. The CDR3 runs to 15 residues. Trimming took 0 bases from V and 7 from J; bases not matched to a gene: 3. CDR1 and CDR2 (germline): MNHEY, SMNVEV (reference sequence).